The clone carrying this T cell receptor beta chain was seen a few times. This sample is drawn from a study of sequential checkpoint blockade in melanoma. Treatment denoted: randomized to nivolumab then ipilimumab (arm A) or the reverse (arm B). The CDR3 is 17 residues long. Data came from immunoSEQ multiplex PCR; TCRdb stores just in-frame clones and leaves some out. The data contain more than 11,000 clones, less than 55% of them singletons. The chain has TRBV21-1 and TRBJ2-4; the table's D call of TRBD2 was not tested on the DNA. TRBV21-1 corresponds to a pseudogene. Sequenced here: CD8+ T cells sorted from blood (inferred from file names), sampled from a patient given nivolumab and ipilimumab in sequence. The receptor was isolated from a human donor with melanoma. CDR3 loop: CASSFLIATQRKNIQYF. CDR3 sequence (DNA): TGTGCCAGCAGCTTTCTAATAGCTACGCAAAGAAAAAACATTCAGTACTTC.